This TCR beta chain was profiled in a study of siplizumab effects on memory and regulatory T cells (dated by TCRdb to about 2019). Context from the whole study: The effect of the anti-CD2 antibody siplizumab on alloreactive T-cell subsets was examined in allogeneic mixed lymphocyte reactions constructed from human PBMCs.

The paper as a whole reports these results and caveats: Unstimulated naive T cells appeared more diverse than memory T cells, and naive cells seemed to contribute substantially to the alloresponse. Among mappable alloreactive CD4+ clones, an average Treg-derived fraction of about 69% was observed with siplizumab, compared with approximately 25% in control reactions. Sequences below about 10^-5 frequency were poorly captured, so only a minor fraction of alloreactive clones could be mapped to unstimulated subsets. Whether proliferating Tregs from siplizumab cultures actually had suppressive function was not functionally confirmed. The cumulative frequency of alloreactive sequences that could be traced back to unstimulated CD4+ memory T cells was significantly reduced by siplizumab. Roughly 75-95% of proliferating CD4+ or CD8+ clones could not be assigned a naive or memory phenotype.

As for this clone: Its antigen is currently not known. Within one base of it there is no much larger clone, and no base qualities were kept.

The CDR3 runs 15 residues from the cysteine to the phenylalanine. Only the CDR3 DNA stays, 45 bases, in frame from base 1. V is pared back by 5 bases and J by 3 bases, with 17 bases lying between the germline termini. CDR1 MNHNS and CDR2 SASEGT were looked up in the germline V gene. In addition, sequencing in three donor pairs included unstimulated CD8+ effector memory subsets alongside CD4+ naive, CD8+ naive, CD8+ TEMRA and CD4+ memory subsets. TCRbeta CDR3 sequencing was performed on sorted unstimulated T cells and on proliferating T cells recovered from mixed lymphocyte reactions. Fresh whole blood from ten HLA-typed healthy donors was used as the source from which PBMCs were isolated. The library was built by means of the immunoSEQ multiplex PCR assay. Roughly 10^5 TCR templates per sample were assayed on the deep sequencing platform. Genomic DNA extracted from sorted T cells was used for TCRbeta CDR3 sequencing. In the original analysis: Clonal analysis of TCRbeta CDR3 data was done in the R programming language. Alloreactive CD4+ and CD8+ clones were identified by comparing unstimulated samples to CFSE-low samples taken after the reaction. Regulatory or non-regulatory origin was assigned to alloreactive CD4+ clones by matching of sequences to sorted unstimulated Treg and non-Treg repertoires. TCRdb re-hosts the immuneACCESS table, in-frame sequences only. Its copies lack some clones; in the studies checked, an unresolved V gene accounts for under half of them, and the cause for the rest is not known. V and J calls and clone size are those listed in that table; D and trimming were worked out from the DNA. In this sample the table shows approximately 94,000 clones, roughly 95% of which occur a single time. 0.03% to 0.035% of the sample goes to the ten largest clones.

Sequencing was performed on naive CD4+ T cells sorted from blood. The sample's cell subset or site label, in plain terms: unstimulated naive T cells. In this chain, TRBV6-1 is recombined with TRBJ2-7; the D call is possibly TRBD1 or TRBD2, each sharing 5 bases. The receptor was derived from a human donor in good health. For the CDR3, the sequence is CASSPPGLEDYEQYF. In nucleotides, the sequence is TGTGCCAGCAGTCCACCGGGGCTCGAGGACTACGAGCAGTACTTC.